This T cell receptor (beta chain) was sequenced during a study of shared clonotypes between healthy human individuals. Study information: For every donor, three CD4 naive, three CD4 memory, two CD8 naive and one CD8 memory plates were used. Study-level points and caveats: Shared clonotypes across all four donors exceeded non-shared ones in generation probability.

The CDR3 totals 15 residues. Germline V gene sequence: CDR1 MNHEY, CDR2 SVGAGI. V gave up 6 bases and J gave up 4 bases; unmatched junction bases: 9. On this clone itself: Antigen specificity is unknown.

The table came from immunoSEQ multiplex PCR; TCRdb's copy has only in-frame clones and leaves some out. The table shows over 700,000 clones, with about two thirds occurring only once. This TCR came from a woman under 40 in good health. Sequenced material: memory CD4+ T cells sorted from blood. Subset reported: CD45RA-negative fraction. This chain uses TRBV6-5 with TRBJ2-3; 8 bases are shared with TRBD2. DNA of the CDR3: TGTGCCAGCAGACCGCTAGCGGGTGGCTCAGATACGCAGTATTTT. Protein product: CASRPLAGGSDTQYF.